What follows are 19 T cell receptor beta chains derived from one specimen sequenced in a study of blood T cells in healthy people across ages. Sample-barcoded 5' priming and a J-beta primer mix drove a second PCR of about 7 to 11 cycles. TCRdb used MiXCR to reprocess the 5' RACE reads, holding one entry per CDR3 protein. Of around 620,000 distinct CDR3 sequences in the sample, 27% are singletons; the top ten hold 15% to 20%. Sequencing was performed on blood. These receptors all come from a woman in her sixties or seventies in good health.

The rearrangement links TRBV6-1 to TRBJ2-7; no reliable D call. The CDR3 runs to 15 residues. V was shortened by 5 bases and J by 1 base, with 15 bases between the two germline ends. Germline values: CDR1 MNHNS, CDR2 SASEGT. The CDR3 region is CASSSVVGRSYEQYF. CDR3 nucleotides: TGTGCCAGCAGTTCTGTGGTGGGCAGGTCCTACGAGCAGTACTTC.

This clonotype appeared a few times. The chain couples TRBV15 to TRBJ1-1; D not resolved. There are 13 residues in the CDR3. Trimming pared 8 bases from V and 1 base from J, leaving 11 bases between. Germline assignment: CDR1 LNHNV and CDR2 YYDKDF (reference sequence). CDR3 in amino acids: CATEKGQNTEAFF. CDR3 bases: TGTGCCACCGAGAAAGGGCAGAACACTGAAGCTTTCTTT.

This clonotype was observed at least ten times. This sequence joins TRBV12-3 or TRBV12-4 and TRBJ2-1; TRBD2 might be the D (5 bases). V was trimmed by 3 bases and J by 4 bases, leaving 13 bases between them. The CDR3 covers 15 residues. The CDR3 loop reads CASSFLRAMYNEQFF. CDR3 nucleotide sequence: TGTGCCAGCAGTTTCCTGCGGGCAATGTACAATGAGCAGTTCTTC.

This clonotype turned up a few times. This chain uses TRBV12-3 or TRBV12-4 with TRBJ1-5, with D hard to call. The CDR3 sequence is 13 residues long. Trimming removed 6 bases from V and 6 bases from J, with 12 bases in between. The CDR3 spells CASSLAAGQPQHF. The CDR3, as DNA: TGTGCCAGCAGCCTCGCGGCGGGTCAGCCCCAGCATTTT.

The gene calls are TRBV4-3 and TRBJ1-5; D unresolved. The germline V gene encodes CDR1 LGHNA and CDR2 YSLEER. CDR3 length: 16 residues. V gave up 0 bases and J gave up 2 bases, with 11 bases separating them. This chain's CDR3 is CASSQEPSAGNQPQHF. CDR3 sequence (DNA): TGCGCCAGCAGCCAAGAACCTTCTGCGGGCAATCAGCCCCAGCATTTT.

The chain recombines TRBV6-2 or TRBV6-3 with TRBJ2-7, with 7 bases identical to TRBD1. The V and J ends lost 6 bases and 3 bases, in that order; junction bases with no gene match: 17. The CDR3 sequence is 17 residues long. Germline values: CDR1 MNHEY, CDR2 SVGEGT. CDR3 in amino acids: CASRIGTAHTNDYEQYF. In nucleotides, the CDR3 is TGTGCCAGCAGAATCGGGACAGCCCACACAAACGACTACGAGCAGTACTTC.

This clonotype was detected a few times. This chain joins TRBV2 and TRBJ2-7, with unresolved D. The length of the CDR3 is 14 residues. V dropped 2 bases and J dropped 5 bases, with 13 bases sitting between them. Germline V gene lookup returns CDR1 SNHLY and CDR2 FYNNEI. CDR3 amino acids: CASSERAGTDEQYF. In nucleotides, the CDR3 is TGTGCCAGCAGTGAAAGGGCAGGAACTGACGAGCAGTACTTC.

There are a few counts of this clonotype. The CDR3, as DNA: TGCGCCAGCAGTAATGGACTAGCGGCCTACACCGGGGAGCTGTTTTTT. Protein: CASSNGLAAYTGELFF. The chain joins TRBV5-1 to TRBJ2-2; 10 bases agree with TRBD2. Germline CDR1 is SGHRS and CDR2 is YFSETQ. V lost 5 bases, J lost 3 bases, and 7 bases stayed unmatched. The CDR3 has 16 amino acids.

The rearrangement uses TRBV6-5 and TRBJ1-2; weak D call: TRBD1 (6 bases). Germline V gives CDR1 MNHEY, CDR2 SVGAGI. V lost 5 bases, J lost 4 bases, and 14 bases lay in between. The CDR3 has 14 amino acids. The CDR3 is CASSMLDRLYGYTF. CDR3 DNA: TGTGCCAGCAGTATGCTGGACAGACTCTATGGCTACACCTTC.

This clonotype has just a few counts. V and J are TRBV5-4 and TRBJ2-2, with D tentatively TRBD1 (5 bases). Germline V gene lookup returns CDR1 SGHNT and CDR2 YYREEE (reference sequence). The CDR3 is 15 residues long. V lost 4 bases and J 3 bases, leaving 13 bases between the germline ends. The CDR3 loop reads CASSVQGSYTGELFF. The CDR3, as DNA: TGTGCCAGCAGCGTGCAGGGATCGTACACCGGGGAGCTGTTTTTT.

This clonotype was counted only a few times. The rearrangement links TRBV20-1 to TRBJ2-7; D unresolved. The length of the CDR3 is 11 residues. Looked up from germline, CDR1 is DFQATT and CDR2 is SNEGSKA (reference sequence). The V end lost 5 bases, the J end lost 2 bases, and 7 bases lay between the germline ends. The CDR3 is CSAPVTYEQYF. The CDR3 DNA is TGCAGTGCTCCAGTGACCTACGAGCAGTACTTC.

This chain links TRBV3-1 with TRBJ2-5; possibly TRBD2 for D (6 bases). This CDR3 contains 15 residues. Trimming removed 1 base at V and 11 bases at J, with 20 bases between. Germline CDR1 LGHDT, CDR2 YNNKEL (reference sequence). The CDR3 is CASSQGSLSGVQQYF. Here the CDR3 DNA reads TGTGCCAGCAGCCAAGGTTCTCTATCGGGGGTACAGCAGTACTTC.

V usage is TRBV20-1 and J usage is TRBJ2-1; D uncertain. Germline V gene sequence: CDR1 DFQATT, CDR2 SNEGSKA (reference sequence). This CDR3 has 18 amino acids. The ends were cut back, 6 bases at V and 0 bases at J, with 24 bases in the middle. CDR3 bases: TGCAGTGCCGAAGGCGGTGGCCCGAGGTACAGCTCCTACAATGAGCAGTTCTTC. Its translation: CSAEGGGPRYSSYNEQFF.

This clonotype was seen more than once but under ten times. This sequence joins TRBV7-2 and TRBJ2-5; D might be TRBD1 (7 bases). With the DNA end fitting TRBJ2-7 better, the J assignment may be wrong. Germline CDR1 is SGHTA and CDR2 is FQGNSA. The CDR3 sequence is 15 residues long. CDR3 nucleotide sequence: TGTGCCAGCAGCCCTCGCGGGACAGCGAGCTACGAGCAGTACTTC. Protein product: CASSPRGTASYEQYF.

This clonotype was counted a few times. This chain links TRBV21-1 with TRBJ1-2; the table's D call of TRBD1 was not tested on the DNA. TRBV21-1 is noted as a pseudogene. The length of the CDR3 is 15 residues. In DNA, the CDR3 is TGTGCCAGCAGCAAAGGGCAGGGGGCGGACTATGGCTACACCTTC. Translated, it gives CASSKGQGADYGYTF.

The V gene is TRBV7-2, the J gene TRBJ2-5; D gene uncertain. The CDR3 spans 13 residues. Trimming stripped 5 bases from V and 3 bases from J, with 10 bases between. Per the germline V gene, CDR1 is SGHTA and CDR2 is FQGNSA. The CDR3, as DNA: TGTGCCAGCAGCCCCCCGAGCAAAGAGACCCAGTACTTC. Protein product: CASSPPSKETQYF.

This clonotype was seen only a few times. The chain employs TRBV4-2 and TRBJ1-4; possible D gene TRBD1, 6 bases. This CDR3 is 17 amino acids long. V lost 1 base and J lost 0, with 12 bases in between. Germline CDR1 reads LGHNA; CDR2 reads YNFKEQ. The DNA for the CDR3 is TGTGCCAGCAGCCAAGGGGGGGGGCACACAACTAATGAAAAACTGTTTTTT. Protein: CASSQGGGHTTNEKLFF.

This clonotype was counted between two and nine times. V and J are TRBV11-2 and TRBJ2-1; TRBD1 matches at 9 bases. The CDR3 totals 19 residues. Germline V lookup: CDR1 SGHAT, CDR2 FQNNGV. V trimming: 2 bases; J trimming: 3 bases; junction bases outside the gene matches: 14. This CDR3 reads CASSLRTGVINSLYNEQFF. CDR3 DNA sequence: TGTGCCAGCAGCTTACGGACAGGGGTCATCAATTCGCTCTACAATGAGCAGTTCTTC.

V gene TRBV5-1 combines with J gene TRBJ1-5; D gene ambiguous. Germline assignment: CDR1 SGHRS and CDR2 YFSETQ. This CDR3 has 13 amino acids. The germline V and J ends were trimmed by 2 bases and 5 bases, with 8 bases remaining between them. For the CDR3, the DNA is TGCGCCAGCAGCTTCGAGCCGGATCAGCCCCAGCATTTT. This encodes CASSFEPDQPQHF.